Here is one T cell receptor (beta chain) with its context. These data are taken from a study of blood T cells in healthy people across ages. The V gene's germline CDR1 is DFQATT and CDR2 SNEGSKA (reference sequence). V shed 6 bases and J 11 bases; nucleotides not matched to a gene: 15. The CDR3 contains 13 residues. Primed by a sample-barcoded 5' primer and a J-beta primer mix, a second PCR proceeded for about 6 to 11 cycles. Each cDNA was tagged by a template-switch adaptor containing 12 random nucleotides. TCRdb called the 5' RACE reads again in MiXCR, with one record for every CDR3 protein. The profile shows about 800,000 distinct CDR3 sequences, 58% of them singletons.

The TCR sequence derives from a man between 25 and 39 years old in good health. The chain recombines TRBV20-1 with TRBJ2-5; 7 nucleotides match TRBD2. The material sequenced was blood. DNA for the CDR3: TGCAGTGCCGATTCACTCGGGGGGTATGAGCAGTACTTC. This gives the protein CSADSLGGYEQYF.